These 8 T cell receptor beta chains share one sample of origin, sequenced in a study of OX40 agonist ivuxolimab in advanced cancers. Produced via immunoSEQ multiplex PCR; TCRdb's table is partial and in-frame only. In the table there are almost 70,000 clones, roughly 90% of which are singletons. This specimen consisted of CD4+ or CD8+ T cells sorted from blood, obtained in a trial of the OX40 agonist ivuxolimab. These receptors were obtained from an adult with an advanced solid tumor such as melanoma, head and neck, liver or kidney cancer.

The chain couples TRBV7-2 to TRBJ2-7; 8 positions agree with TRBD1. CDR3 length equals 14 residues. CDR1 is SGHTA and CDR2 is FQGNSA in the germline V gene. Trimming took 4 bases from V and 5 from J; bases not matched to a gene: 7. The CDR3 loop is CASSSTGGSNEQYF. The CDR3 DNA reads TGTGCCAGCAGCTCTACAGGGGGATCGAACGAGCAGTACTTC. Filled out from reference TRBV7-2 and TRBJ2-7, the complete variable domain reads GAGVSQSPSNKVTEKGKDVELRCDPISGHTALYWYRQSLGQGLEFLIYFQGNSAPDKSGLPSDRFSAERTGGSVSTLTIQRTQQEDSAVYLCASSSTGGSNEQYFGPGTRLTVT.

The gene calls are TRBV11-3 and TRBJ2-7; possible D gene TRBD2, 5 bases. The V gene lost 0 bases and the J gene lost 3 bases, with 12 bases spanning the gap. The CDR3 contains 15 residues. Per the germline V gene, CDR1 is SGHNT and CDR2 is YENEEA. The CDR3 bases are TGTGCCAGCAGCTTAGAGGCGGGCAATATCTACGAGCAGTACTTC. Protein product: CASSLEAGNIYEQYF.

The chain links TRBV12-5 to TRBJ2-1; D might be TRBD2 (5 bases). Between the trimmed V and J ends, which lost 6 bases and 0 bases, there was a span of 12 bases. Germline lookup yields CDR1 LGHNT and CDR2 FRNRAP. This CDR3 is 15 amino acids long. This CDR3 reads CASGPGSLSYNEQFF. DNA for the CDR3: TGTGCTAGTGGCCCGGGATCACTCTCCTACAATGAGCAGTTCTTC.

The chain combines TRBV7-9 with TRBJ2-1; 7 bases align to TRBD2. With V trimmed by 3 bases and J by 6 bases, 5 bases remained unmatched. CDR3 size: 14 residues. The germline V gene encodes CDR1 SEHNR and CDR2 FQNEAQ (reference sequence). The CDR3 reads CASSFQRTSNEQFF. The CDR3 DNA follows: TGTGCCAGCAGCTTCCAGCGGACTAGCAATGAGCAGTTCTTC.

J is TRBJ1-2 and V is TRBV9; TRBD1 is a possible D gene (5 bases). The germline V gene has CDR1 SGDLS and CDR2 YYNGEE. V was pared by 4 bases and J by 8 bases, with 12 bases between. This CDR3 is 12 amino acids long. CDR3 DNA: TGTGCCAGCAGCCTTCAGGGTTACGGCTACACCTTC. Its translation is CASSLQGYGYTF. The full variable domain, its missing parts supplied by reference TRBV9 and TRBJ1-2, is DSGVTQTPKHLITATGQRVTLRCSPRSGDLSVYWYQQSLDQGLQFLIQYYNGEERAKGNILERFSAQQFPDLHSELNLSSLELGDSALYFCASSLQGYGYTFGSGTRLTVV.

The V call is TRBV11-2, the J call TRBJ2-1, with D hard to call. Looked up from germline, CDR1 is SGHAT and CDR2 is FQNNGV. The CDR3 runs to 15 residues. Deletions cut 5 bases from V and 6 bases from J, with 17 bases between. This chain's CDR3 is CASSLYDSSGNEQFF. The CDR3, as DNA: TGTGCCAGCAGCCTCTATGACTCTTCCGGCAATGAGCAGTTCTTC.

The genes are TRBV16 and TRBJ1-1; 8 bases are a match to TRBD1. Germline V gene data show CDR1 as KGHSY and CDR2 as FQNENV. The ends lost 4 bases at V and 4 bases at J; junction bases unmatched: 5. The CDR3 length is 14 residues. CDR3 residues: CASSPRQGSTEAFF. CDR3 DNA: TGTGCCAGCAGCCCACGACAGGGGAGCACTGAAGCTTTCTTT.

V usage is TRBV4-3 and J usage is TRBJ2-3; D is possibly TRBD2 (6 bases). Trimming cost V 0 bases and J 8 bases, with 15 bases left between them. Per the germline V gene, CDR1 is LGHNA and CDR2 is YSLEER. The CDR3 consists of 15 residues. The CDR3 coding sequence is TGCGCCAGCAGCCAAGATTCCGGGAGTAGGGTTACGCAGTATTTT. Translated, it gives CASSQDSGSRVTQYF.